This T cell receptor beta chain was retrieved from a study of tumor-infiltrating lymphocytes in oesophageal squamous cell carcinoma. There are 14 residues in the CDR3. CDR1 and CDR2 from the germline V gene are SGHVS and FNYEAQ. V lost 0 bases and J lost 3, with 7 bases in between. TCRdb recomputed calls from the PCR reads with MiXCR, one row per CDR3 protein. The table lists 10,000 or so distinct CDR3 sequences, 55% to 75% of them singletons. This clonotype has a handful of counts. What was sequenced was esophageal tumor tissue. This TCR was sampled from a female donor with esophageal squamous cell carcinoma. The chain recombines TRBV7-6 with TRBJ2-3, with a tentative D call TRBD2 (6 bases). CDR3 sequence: CASSLASGTDTQYF. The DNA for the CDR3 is TGTGCCAGCAGCTTAGCTAGCGGTACAGATACGCAGTATTTT.